The T cell receptor beta chain described here comes from a study of Ad26.COV2.S vaccination and SARS-CoV-2 variants. Study background: Ad26.COV2.S, an intramuscular injection, was given once or twice 56 days apart. Study-level findings and limits: The placebo group had lower spike-specific TCR breadth than the vaccine recipients did. Researchers cautioned that TCR breadth and depth analyses may have underestimated total T cell responses.

The CDR3 covers 18 residues. From germline, CDR1 is MNHNY and CDR2 SVGAGI (reference sequence). The V gene end was trimmed by 5 bases and the J gene end by 1 base; junction bases not matched to a gene: 14. Treatment given: some 20 received Ad26.COV2.S at low or high dose, single or two shots; five or six received placebo; per-sample allocation not given. Collection of the samples took place on day 63 after the first injection of vaccine or placebo. The method was immunoSEQ multiplex PCR; TCRdb's version includes in-frame clones alone and lacks a portion of them. The sample shows some 480,000 clones, around nine tenths of them seen only once. A note on this clone: What it recognizes is unknown.

The starting material was peripheral blood, obtained in a trial of Ad26.COV2.S vaccine versus placebo. The chain couples TRBV6-6 to TRBJ2-7; 10 bases are shared with TRBD2. This receptor was obtained from a person between 18 and 60 years old who received the Ad26.COV2.S COVID-19 vaccine or a placebo. This CDR3 reads CASSRQESSGSVSYEQYF. CDR3 coding DNA: TGTGCCAGCAGTCGACAAGAGTCTAGCGGGAGCGTTTCCTACGAGCAGTACTTC.